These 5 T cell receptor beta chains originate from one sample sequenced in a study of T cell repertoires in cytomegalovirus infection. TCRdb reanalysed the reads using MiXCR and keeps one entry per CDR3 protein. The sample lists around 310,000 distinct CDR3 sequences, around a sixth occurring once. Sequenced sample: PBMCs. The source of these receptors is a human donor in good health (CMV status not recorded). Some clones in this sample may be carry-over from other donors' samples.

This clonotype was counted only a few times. The CDR3 coding sequence is TGCGCCAGCAGCCCCCTTGGGACAGGGGGTCCTAATGAAGCTTTCTTT. Translation gives CASSPLGTGGPNEAFF. The chain links TRBV4-1 to TRBJ1-1; TRBD1 agrees at 11 bases. Per germline, CDR1 MGHRA and CDR2 YSYEKL. This CDR3 is built from 16 residues. J was trimmed by 7 bases and V by 4 bases; bases with no gene match: 11.

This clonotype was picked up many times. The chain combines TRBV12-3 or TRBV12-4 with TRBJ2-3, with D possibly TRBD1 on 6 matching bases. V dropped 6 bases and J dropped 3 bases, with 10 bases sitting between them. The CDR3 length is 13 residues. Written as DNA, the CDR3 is TGTGCCAGCAGACCAACAGGGACAGATACGCAGTATTTT. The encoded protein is CASRPTGTDTQYF.

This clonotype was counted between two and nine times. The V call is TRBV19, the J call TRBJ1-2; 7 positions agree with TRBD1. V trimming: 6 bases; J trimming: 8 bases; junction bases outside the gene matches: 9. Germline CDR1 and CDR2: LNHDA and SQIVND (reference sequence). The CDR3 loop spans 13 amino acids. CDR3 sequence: CASSGTVAGGYTF. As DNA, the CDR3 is TGTGCCAGTAGCGGGACAGTCGCTGGAGGCTACACCTTC. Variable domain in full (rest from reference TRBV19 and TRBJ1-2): DGGITQSPKYLFRKEGQNVTLSCEQNLNHDAMYWYRQDPGQGLRLIYYSQIVNDFQKGDIAEGYSVSREKKESFPLTVTSAQKNPTAFYLCASSGTVAGGYTFGSGTRLTVV.

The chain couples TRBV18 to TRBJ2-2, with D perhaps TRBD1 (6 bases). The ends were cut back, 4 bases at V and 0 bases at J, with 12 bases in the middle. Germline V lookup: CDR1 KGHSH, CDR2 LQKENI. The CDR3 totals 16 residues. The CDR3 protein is CASSLNRDPNTGELFF. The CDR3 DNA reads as TGTGCCAGCTCACTAAACAGGGATCCGAACACCGGGGAGCTGTTTTTT.

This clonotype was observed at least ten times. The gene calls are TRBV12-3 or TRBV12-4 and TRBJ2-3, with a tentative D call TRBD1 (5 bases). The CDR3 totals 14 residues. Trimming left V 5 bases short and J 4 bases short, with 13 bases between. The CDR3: CASSHNDSPDTQYF. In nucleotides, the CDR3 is TGTGCCAGCAGTCATAACGACAGTCCAGATACGCAGTATTTT.